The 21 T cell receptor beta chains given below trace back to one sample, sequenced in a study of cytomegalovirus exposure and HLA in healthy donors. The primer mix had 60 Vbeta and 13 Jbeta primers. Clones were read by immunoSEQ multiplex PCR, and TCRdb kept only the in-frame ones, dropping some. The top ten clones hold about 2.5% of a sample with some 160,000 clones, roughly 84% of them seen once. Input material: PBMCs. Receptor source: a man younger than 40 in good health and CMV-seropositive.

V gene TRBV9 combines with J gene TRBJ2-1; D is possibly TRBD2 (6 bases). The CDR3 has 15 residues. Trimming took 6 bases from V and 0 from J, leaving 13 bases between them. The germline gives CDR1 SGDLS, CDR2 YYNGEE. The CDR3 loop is CASTLAPSSYNEQFF. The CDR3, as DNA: TGTGCCAGCACGCTAGCGCCGAGCTCCTACAATGAGCAGTTCTTC. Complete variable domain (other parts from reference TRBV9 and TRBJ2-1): DSGVTQTPKHLITATGQRVTLRCSPRSGDLSVYWYQQSLDQGLQFLIQYYNGEERAKGNILERFSAQQFPDLHSELNLSSLELGDSALYFCASTLAPSSYNEQFFGPGTRLTVL.

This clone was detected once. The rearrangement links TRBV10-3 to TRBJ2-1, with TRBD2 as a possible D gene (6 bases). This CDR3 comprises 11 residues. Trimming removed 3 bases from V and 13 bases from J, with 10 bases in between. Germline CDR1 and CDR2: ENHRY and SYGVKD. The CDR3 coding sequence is TGTGCCATCAGTGATGGGGGGTTTCAGTTCTTC. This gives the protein CAISDGGFQFF.

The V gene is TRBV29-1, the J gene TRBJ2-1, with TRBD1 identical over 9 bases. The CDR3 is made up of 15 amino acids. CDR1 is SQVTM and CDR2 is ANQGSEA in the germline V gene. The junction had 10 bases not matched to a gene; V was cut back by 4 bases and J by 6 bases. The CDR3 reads CSVAPRDRAFNEQFF. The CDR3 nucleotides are TGCAGCGTTGCCCCCCGGGACAGGGCCTTCAATGAGCAGTTCTTC.

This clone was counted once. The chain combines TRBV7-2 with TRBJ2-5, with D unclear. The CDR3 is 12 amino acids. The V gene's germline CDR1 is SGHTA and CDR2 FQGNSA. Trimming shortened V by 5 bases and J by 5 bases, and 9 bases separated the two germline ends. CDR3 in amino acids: CASSQFPETQYF. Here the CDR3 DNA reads TGTGCCAGCAGCCAGTTCCCGGAGACCCAGTACTTC.

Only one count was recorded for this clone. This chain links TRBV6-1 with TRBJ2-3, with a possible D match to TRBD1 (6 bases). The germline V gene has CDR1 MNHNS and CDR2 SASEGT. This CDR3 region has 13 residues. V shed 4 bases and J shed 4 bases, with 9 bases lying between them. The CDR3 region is CASSAQGADTQYF. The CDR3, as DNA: TGTGCCAGCAGTGCACAGGGCGCAGATACGCAGTATTTT.

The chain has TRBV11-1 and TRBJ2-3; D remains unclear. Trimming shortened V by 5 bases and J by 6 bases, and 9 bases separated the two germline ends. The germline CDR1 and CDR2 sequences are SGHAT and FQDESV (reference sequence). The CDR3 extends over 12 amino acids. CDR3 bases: TGTGCCAGCAGCACAGTGCACGATACGCAGTATTTT. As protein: CASSTVHDTQYF.

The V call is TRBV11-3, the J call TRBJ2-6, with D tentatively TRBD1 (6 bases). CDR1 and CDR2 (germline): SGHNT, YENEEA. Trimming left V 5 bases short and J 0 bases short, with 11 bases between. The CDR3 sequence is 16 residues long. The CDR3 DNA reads TGTGCCAGCAGCCCTCGGACAGACTCTGGGGCCAACGTCCTGACTTTC. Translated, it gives CASSPRTDSGANVLTF.

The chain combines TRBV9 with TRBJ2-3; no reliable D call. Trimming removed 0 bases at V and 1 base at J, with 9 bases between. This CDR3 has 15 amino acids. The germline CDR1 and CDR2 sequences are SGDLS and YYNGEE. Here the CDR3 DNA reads TGTGCCAGCAGCGTAGCCATGGCTGGCACAGATACGCAGTATTTT. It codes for CASSVAMAGTDTQYF.

For the CDR3, the DNA is TGCGCCAGCAGCCAAGAGGTAATATGGCGGGAGGGATTCCACGAGCAGTACTTC. Its translation: CASSQEVIWREGFHEQYF. The chain carries TRBV4-3 and TRBJ2-7, with 9 bases matching TRBD2. This CDR3 is 18 amino acids long. Trimming removed 0 bases from V and 5 bases from J; junction bases left unmatched: 14. CDR1 is LGHNA and CDR2 is YSLEER in the germline V gene.

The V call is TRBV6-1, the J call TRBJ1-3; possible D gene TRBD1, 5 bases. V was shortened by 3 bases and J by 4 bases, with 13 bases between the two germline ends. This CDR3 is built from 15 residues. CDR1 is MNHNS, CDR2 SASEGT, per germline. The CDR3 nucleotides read TGTGCCAGCAGTGAGATGCCGGGGGAAGGAAACACCATATATTTT. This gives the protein CASSEMPGEGNTIYF.

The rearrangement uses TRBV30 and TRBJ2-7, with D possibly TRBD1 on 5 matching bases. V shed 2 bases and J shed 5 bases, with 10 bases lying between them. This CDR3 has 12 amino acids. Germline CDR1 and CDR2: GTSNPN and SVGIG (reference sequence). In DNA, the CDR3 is TGTGCCTGGAGTAACCGCAGGGACGAGCAGTACTTC. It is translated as CAWSNRRDEQYF.

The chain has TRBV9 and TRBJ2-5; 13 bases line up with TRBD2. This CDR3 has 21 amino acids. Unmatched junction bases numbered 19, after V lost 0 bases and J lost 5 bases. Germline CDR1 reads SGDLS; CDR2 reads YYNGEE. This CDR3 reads CASSVGTSGRASYARGETQYF. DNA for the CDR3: TGTGCCAGCAGCGTAGGTACTAGCGGGAGGGCTTCGTACGCCCGGGGGGAGACCCAGTACTTC.

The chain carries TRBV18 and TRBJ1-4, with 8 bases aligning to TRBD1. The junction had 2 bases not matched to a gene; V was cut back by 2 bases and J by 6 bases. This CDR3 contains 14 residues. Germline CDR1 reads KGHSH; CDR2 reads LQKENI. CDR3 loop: CASSPGTGYEKLFF. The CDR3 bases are TGTGCCAGCTCACCAGGGACAGGTTATGAAAAACTGTTTTTT. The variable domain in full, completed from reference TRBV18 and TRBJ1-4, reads NAGVMQNPRHLVRRRGQEARLRCSPMKGHSHVYWYRQLPEEGLKFMVYLQKENIIDESGMPKERFSAEFPKEGPSILRIQQVVRGDSAAYFCASSPGTGYEKLFFGSGTQLSVL.

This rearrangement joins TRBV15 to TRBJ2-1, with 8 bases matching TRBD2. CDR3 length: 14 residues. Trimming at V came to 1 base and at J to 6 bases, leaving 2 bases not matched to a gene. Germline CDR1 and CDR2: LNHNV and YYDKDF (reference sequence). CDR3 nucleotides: TGTGCCACCAGCAGAGGTGCGGGGGGCAATGAGCAGTTCTTC. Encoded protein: CATSRGAGGNEQFF.

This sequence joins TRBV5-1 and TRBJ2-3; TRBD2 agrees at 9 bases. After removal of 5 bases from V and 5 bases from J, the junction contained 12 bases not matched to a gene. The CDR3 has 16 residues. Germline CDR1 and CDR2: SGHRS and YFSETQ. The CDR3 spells CASRKGGRVSGDTQYF. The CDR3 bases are TGCGCCAGCAGAAAGGGCGGGAGGGTGAGTGGAGATACGCAGTATTTT.

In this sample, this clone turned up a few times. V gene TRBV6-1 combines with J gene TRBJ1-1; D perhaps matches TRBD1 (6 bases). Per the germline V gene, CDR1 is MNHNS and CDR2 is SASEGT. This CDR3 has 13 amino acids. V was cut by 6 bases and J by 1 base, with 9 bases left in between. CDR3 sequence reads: CASRRTENTEAFF. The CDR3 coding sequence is TGTGCCAGCAGGAGGACAGAGAACACTGAAGCTTTCTTT.

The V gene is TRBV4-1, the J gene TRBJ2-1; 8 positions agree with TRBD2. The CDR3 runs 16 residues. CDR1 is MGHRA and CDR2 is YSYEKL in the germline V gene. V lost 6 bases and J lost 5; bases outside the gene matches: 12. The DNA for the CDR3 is TGCGCCAGCAGTCTTGGCTTTGGGACTAGAGACAATGAGCAGTTCTTC. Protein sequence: CASSLGFGTRDNEQFF.

The DNA of the CDR3 is TGCAGCGTTACGGACAACACTATCTCTGGAAACACCATATATTTT. This translates into CSVTDNTISGNTIYF. J is TRBJ1-3 and V is TRBV29-1; TRBD1 might be the D (5 bases). CDR3 length equals 15 residues. CDR1 is SQVTM and CDR2 is ANQGSEA in the germline V gene. V was cut by 5 bases and J by 0 bases, with 14 bases left in between.

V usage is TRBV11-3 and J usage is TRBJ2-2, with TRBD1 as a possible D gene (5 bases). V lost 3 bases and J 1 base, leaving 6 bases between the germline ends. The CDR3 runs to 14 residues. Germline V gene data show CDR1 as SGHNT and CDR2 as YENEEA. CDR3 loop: CASSFGQNTGELFF. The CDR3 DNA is TGTGCCAGCAGCTTCGGACAGAACACCGGGGAGCTGTTTTTT.

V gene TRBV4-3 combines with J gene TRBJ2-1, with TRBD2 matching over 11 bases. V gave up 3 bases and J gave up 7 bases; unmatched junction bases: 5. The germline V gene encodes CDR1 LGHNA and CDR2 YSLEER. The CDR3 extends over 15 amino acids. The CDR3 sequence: CASSHGLAGGNEQFF. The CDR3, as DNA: TGCGCCAGCAGCCACGGGCTAGCGGGAGGAAATGAGCAGTTCTTC.

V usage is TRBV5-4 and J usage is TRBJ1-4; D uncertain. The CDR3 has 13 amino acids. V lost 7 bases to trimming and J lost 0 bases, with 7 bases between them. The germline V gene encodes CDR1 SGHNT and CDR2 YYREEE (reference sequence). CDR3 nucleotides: TGTGCCAGCGCGATTGCAACTAATGAAAAACTGTTTTTT. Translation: CASAIATNEKLFF.